The entry that follows covers one T cell receptor (beta chain) sequence. Each sample provided at least 5 micrograms of extracted total RNA. The use of a sample-barcoded 5' primer and a J-beta primer mix characterized a second PCR of about 7 to 12 cycles. TCRdb fed the 5' RACE reads into MiXCR, producing one record per CDR3 protein. This sample carries 1.5 million to 2 million distinct CDR3 sequences, about 28% of them seen once, and the ten largest clones take more than 6%. The CDR3 covers 15 residues. V lost 3 bases and J lost 4, with 14 bases in between. Germline-derived CDR1 and CDR2 are SGDLS and YYNGEE. This sample was included in a study of blood T cells in healthy people across ages.

The receptor was derived from a woman in her 30s in good health. The sequenced sample was blood. V usage is TRBV9 and J usage is TRBJ2-1; possibly TRBD2 for D (6 bases). In DNA form, the CDR3 reads TGTGCCAGCAGCGCCGCGGGGCTTTCTTACAATGAGCAGTTCTTC. Encoded protein: CASSAAGLSYNEQFF. Complete variable domain (other parts from reference TRBV9 and TRBJ2-1): DSGVTQTPKHLITATGQRVTLRCSPRSGDLSVYWYQQSLDQGLQFLIQYYNGEERAKGNILERFSAQQFPDLHSELNLSSLELGDSALYFCASSAAGLSYNEQFFGPGTRLTVL.